Included here is one TCR beta chain sequence, with context. What it binds is not known. PCR employed 60 Vbeta and 13 Jbeta primers. Produced via immunoSEQ multiplex PCR; TCRdb's table is partial and in-frame only. Of 200,000 or so clones detected, roughly 76% appear once; the ten largest clones hold 6.3%. This entry is derived from a study of cytomegalovirus exposure and HLA in healthy donors. The germline V gene has CDR1 SGHTA and CDR2 FQGNSA. Trimming took off 2 bases at V and 6 bases at J, with 7 bases between the two ends. The CDR3 runs to 13 residues. Study findings and constraints: A later analysis linked a missense DCLRE1C variant to TCR beta V- and J-gene trimming. Presence/absence analyses assumed roughly uniform sequencing depth across donors.

Sequenced material: PBMCs. The chain combines TRBV7-2 with TRBJ2-2, with D uncertain. The TCR comes from a man in his forties in good health and CMV-seropositive. The DNA for the CDR3 is TGTGCCAGCAGCTTAACGGTCGCCGGGGAGCTGTTTTTT. It is translated as CASSLTVAGELFF.